Detailed here is one T cell receptor beta chain. These data come from a study of blood T cell repertoires in COVID-19. Study-level background: Sample material is recorded as cDNA or gDNA derived from T cells, B-cell-depleted T cells, or PBMCs.

In the original workflow: Reference gene primer amplification gave nucleated cell count estimates. Using immunoSEQ multiplex PCR, the repertoire was profiled, and TCRdb retains in-frame clones only, with some absent. The V and J calls and clone size were taken over from that table, and D and trimming were inferred from the DNA. Among about 270,000 clones listed, roughly 89% were seen once. The V end lost 0 bases, the J end lost 6 bases, and 8 bases lay between the germline ends. Germline V CDR1 and CDR2: ENHRY, SYGVKD. This CDR3 contains 13 residues. This clonotype was obtained from a man aged 50 to 59 with acute or convalescent COVID-19. This chain joins TRBV10-3 and TRBJ1-1; D gene unclear. Source material: peripheral blood. CDR3 nucleotides: TGTGCCATCAGTGAGTCACTTATCCCTGAAGCTTTCTTT. The encoded protein is CAISESLIPEAFF.